What follows describes a single T cell receptor (beta chain). Its antigen is still unknown. One tube held mixed TRB-A and TRB-B primer pools for touch-down PCR. TCRdb processed the multiplex PCR reads again and assigns one entry to each CDR3 protein, with no DNA. The repertoire table contains over 1,100 distinct CDR3 sequences. Each sample's input was about 250 ng genomic DNA, about 38,000 genome equivalents. Chronic lymphocytic leukemia controls were untreated, lacked autoimmune cytopenia, and had mean age 65, median roughly 63 years. The record originates from a study of T cell clusters in autoimmune cytopenias. Study observations and caveats: Healthy donors had roughly 3-fold more exclusive TRB clusters than active autoimmune hepatitis patients.

The CDR3 sequence is 15 residues long. CDR1 and CDR2 from the germline V gene are SGHTA and FQGNSA. These records were also assigned to another study, of T cell repertoires in aging, cancer and after chemotherapy.

Sequencing was done on a sample of peripheral blood. The rearrangement joins TRBV7-2 to TRBJ1-4; TCRdb reports TRBD1, a call that lacks DNA to check it against. This TCR was recovered from a human donor with chronic lymphocytic leukemia. CDR3 amino acids: CASSSQGLANEKLFF. Full variable domain (rest looked up from reference TRBV7-2 and TRBJ1-4): GAGVSQSPSNKVTEKGKDVELRCDPISGHTALYWYRQSLGQGLEFLIYFQGNSAPDKSGLPSDRFSAERTGGSVSTLTIQRTQQEDSAVYLCASSSQGLANEKLFFGSGTQLSVL.